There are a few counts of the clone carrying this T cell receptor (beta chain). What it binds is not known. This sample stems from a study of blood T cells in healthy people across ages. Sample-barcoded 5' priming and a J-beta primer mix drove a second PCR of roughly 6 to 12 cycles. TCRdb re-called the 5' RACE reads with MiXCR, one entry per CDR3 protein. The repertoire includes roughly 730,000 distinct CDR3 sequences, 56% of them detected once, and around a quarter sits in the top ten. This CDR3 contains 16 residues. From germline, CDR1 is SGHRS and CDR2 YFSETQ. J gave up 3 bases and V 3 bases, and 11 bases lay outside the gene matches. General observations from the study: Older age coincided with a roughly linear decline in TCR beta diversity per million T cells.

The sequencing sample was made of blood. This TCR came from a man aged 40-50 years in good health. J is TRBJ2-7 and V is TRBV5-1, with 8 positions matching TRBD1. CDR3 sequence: CASSSEGQAPGYEQYF. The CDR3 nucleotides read TGCGCCAGCAGCTCGGAGGGACAGGCGCCGGGCTACGAGCAGTACTTC.